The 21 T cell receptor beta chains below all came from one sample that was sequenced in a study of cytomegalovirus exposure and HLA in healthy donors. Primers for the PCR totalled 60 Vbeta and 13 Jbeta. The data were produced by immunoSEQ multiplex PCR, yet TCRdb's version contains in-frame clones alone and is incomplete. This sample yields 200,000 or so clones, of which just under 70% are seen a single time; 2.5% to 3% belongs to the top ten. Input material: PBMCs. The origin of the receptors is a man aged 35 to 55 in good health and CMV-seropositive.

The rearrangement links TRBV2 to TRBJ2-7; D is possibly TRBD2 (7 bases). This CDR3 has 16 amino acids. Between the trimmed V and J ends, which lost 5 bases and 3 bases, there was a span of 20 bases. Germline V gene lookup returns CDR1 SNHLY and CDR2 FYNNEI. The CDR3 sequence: CASSPTGGQLVYEQYF. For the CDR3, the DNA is TGTGCCAGCAGTCCAACCGGGGGGCAGTTAGTCTACGAGCAGTACTTC. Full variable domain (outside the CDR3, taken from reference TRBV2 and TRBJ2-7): EPEVTQTPSHQVTQMGQEVILRCVPISNHLYFYWYRQILGQKVEFLVSFYNNEISEKSEIFDDQFSVERPDGSNFTLKIRSTKLEDSAMYFCASSPTGGQLVYEQYFGPGTRLTVT.

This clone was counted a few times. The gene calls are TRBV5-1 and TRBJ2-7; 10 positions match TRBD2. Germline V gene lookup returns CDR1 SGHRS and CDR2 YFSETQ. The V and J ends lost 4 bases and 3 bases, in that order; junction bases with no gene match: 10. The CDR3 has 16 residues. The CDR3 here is CASSQAGGPFSYEQYF. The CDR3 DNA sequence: TGCGCCAGCAGCCAAGCGGGGGGGCCTTTTAGCTACGAGCAGTACTTC. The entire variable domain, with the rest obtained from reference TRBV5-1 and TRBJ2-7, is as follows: KAGVTQTPRYLIKTRGQQVTLSCSPISGHRSVSWYQQTPGQGLQFLFEYFSETQRNKGNFPGRFSGRQFSNSRSEMNVSTLELGDSALYLCASSQAGGPFSYEQYFGPGTRLTVT.

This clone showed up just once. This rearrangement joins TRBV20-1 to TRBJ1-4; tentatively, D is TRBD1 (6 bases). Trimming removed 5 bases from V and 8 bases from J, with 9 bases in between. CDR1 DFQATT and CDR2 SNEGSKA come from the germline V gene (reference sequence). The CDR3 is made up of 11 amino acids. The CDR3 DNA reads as TGCAGTGCTTGGACAGACGAAAAACTGTTTTTT. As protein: CSAWTDEKLFF.

Here the CDR3 reads CASSFQGRELFF. CDR3 bases: TGTGCCAGCAGTTTCCAGGGTCGGGAGCTGTTTTTT. The chain has TRBV6-5 and TRBJ2-2; the D gene is possibly TRBD1 (5 bases). The CDR3 runs to 12 residues. Germline CDR1 is MNHEY and CDR2 is SVGAGI. V was cut by 4 bases and J by 9 bases, with 9 bases left in between.

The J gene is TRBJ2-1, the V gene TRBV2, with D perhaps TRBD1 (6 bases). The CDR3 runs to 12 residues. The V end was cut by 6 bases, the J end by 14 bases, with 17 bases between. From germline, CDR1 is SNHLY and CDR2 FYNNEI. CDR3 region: CASSPLGRGKFF. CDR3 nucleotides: TGTGCCAGCAGCCCATTGGGTAGGGGGAAGTTCTTC.

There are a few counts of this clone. CDR3 loop: CASSRRDRGSEQYF. CDR3 coding DNA: TGTGCCAGCAGCCGCCGGGACAGGGGCTCCGAGCAGTACTTC. The chain recombines TRBV7-2 with TRBJ2-7, with 10 bases lining up with TRBD1. The CDR3 loop spans 14 amino acids. The V gene end was trimmed by 5 bases and the J gene end by 6 bases; junction bases not matched to a gene: 7. The germline gives CDR1 SGHTA, CDR2 FQGNSA.

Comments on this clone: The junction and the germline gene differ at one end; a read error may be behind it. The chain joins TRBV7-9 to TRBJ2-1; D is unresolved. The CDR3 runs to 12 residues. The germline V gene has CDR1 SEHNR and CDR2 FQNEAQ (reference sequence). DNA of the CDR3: TGTTCCAGCAGCCTTTCTACCAATGAGCAGTTCTTC. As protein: CSSSLSTNEQFF.

In nucleotides, the CDR3 is TGTGCCAGCAGCGCGGGACTAGCGGGATTTCGCACAGATACGCAGTATTTT. Translated: CASSAGLAGFRTDTQYF. The chain links TRBV6-4 to TRBJ2-3; 13 bases fit TRBD2. Germline values: CDR1 MRHNA, CDR2 SNTAGT. J lost 1 base, V lost 6 bases, and 7 bases had no gene match. CDR3 length equals 17 residues.

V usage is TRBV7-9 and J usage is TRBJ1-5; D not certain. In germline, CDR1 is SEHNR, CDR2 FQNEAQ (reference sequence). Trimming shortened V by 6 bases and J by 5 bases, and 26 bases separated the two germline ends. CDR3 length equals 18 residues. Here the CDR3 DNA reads TGTGCCAGCAGTCATTATTCCCTCGCCCTTGGGCTCCATCAGCCCCAGCATTTT. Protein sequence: CASSHYSLALGLHQPQHF.

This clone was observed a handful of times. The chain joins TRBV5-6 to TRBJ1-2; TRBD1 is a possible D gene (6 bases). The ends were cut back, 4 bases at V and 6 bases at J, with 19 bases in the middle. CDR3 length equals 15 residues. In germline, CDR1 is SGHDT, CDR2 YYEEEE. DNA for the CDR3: TGTGCCAGCAGCACCGGAGGGGGGGATATGAATGGCTACACCTTC. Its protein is CASSTGGGDMNGYTF.

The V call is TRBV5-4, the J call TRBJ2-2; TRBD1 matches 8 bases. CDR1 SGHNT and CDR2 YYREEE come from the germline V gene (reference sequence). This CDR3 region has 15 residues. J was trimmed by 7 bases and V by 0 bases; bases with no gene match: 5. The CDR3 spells CASSLGQGTIGELFF. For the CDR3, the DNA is TGTGCCAGCAGCTTGGGACAGGGGACGATCGGGGAGCTGTTTTTT.

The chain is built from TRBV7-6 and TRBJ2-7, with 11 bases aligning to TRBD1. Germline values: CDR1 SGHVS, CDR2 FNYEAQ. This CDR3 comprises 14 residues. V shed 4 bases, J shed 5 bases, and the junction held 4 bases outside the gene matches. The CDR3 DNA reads TGTGCCAGCAGCTCCGGGACAGGGGGGGACGAGCAGTACTTC. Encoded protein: CASSSGTGGDEQYF.

The CDR3 region has the DNA TGTGCCAGCTCAGACACAATCCCAGGCGGGGAGCTGTTTTTT. Amino acids: CASSDTIPGGELFF. The rearrangement uses TRBV18 and TRBJ2-2; unclear D gene. The V gene lost 5 bases and the J gene lost 7 bases, with 14 bases spanning the gap. Per germline, CDR1 KGHSH and CDR2 LQKENI. This CDR3 is built from 14 residues.

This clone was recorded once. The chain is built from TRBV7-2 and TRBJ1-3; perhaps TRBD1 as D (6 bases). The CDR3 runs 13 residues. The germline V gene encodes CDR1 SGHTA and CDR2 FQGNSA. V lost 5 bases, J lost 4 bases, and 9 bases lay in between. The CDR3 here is CASSEQGGNTIYF. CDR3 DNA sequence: TGTGCCAGCAGCGAACAGGGAGGAAACACCATATATTTT. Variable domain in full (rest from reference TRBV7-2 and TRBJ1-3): GAGVSQSPSNKVTEKGKDVELRCDPISGHTALYWYRQSLGQGLEFLIYFQGNSAPDKSGLPSDRFSAERTGGSVSTLTIQRTQQEDSAVYLCASSEQGGNTIYFGEGSWLTVV.

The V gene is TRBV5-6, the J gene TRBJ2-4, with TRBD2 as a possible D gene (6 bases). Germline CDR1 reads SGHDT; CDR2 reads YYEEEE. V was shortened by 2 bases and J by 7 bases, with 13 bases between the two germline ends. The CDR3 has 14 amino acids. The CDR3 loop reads CASSFNGGWNIQYF. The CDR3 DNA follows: TGTGCCAGCAGCTTTAACGGGGGTTGGAACATTCAGTACTTC.

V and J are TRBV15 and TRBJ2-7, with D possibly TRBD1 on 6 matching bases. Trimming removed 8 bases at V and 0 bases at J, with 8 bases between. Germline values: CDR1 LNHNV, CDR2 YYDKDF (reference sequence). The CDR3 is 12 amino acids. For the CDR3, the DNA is TGTGCCACCGGACAGAGCTCCTACGAGCAGTACTTC. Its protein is CATGQSSYEQYF.

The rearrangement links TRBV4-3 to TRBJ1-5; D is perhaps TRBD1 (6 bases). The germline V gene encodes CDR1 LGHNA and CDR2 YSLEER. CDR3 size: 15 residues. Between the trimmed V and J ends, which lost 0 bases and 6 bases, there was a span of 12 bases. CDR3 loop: CASSQDWGGGQPQHF. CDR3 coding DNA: TGCGCCAGCAGCCAAGATTGGGGGGGCGGTCAGCCCCAGCATTTT.

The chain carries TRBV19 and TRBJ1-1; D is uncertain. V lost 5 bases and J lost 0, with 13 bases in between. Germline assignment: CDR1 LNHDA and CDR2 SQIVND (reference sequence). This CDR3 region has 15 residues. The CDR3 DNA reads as TGTGCCAGTAGTCGCTGGGCCTCGATGAACACTGAAGCTTTCTTT. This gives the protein CASSRWASMNTEAFF.

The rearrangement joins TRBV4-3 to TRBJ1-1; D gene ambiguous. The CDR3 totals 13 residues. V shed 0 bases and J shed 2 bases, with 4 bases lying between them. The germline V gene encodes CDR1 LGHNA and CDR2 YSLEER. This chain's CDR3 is CASSQDINTEAFF. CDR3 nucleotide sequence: TGCGCCAGCAGCCAAGATATCAACACTGAAGCTTTCTTT.

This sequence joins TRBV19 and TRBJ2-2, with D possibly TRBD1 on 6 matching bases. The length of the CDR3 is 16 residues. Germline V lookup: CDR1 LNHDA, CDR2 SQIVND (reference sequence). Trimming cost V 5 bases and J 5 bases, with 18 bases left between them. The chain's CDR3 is CASSLRGQLSTGELFF. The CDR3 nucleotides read TGTGCCAGTAGTTTGAGAGGACAGCTGTCTACCGGGGAGCTGTTTTTT.

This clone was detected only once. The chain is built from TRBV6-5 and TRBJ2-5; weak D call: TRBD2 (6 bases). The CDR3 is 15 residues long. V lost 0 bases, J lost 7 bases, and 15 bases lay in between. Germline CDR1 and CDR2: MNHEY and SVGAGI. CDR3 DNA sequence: TGTGCCAGCAGTTACTCTGGGGGGACTCTGGCGACCCAGTACTTC. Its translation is CASSYSGGTLATQYF.